This TCR beta chain stems from a study of T cells after yellow fever vaccination. MiXCR, run by TCRdb on the 5' RACE reads, gives a single entry per CDR3 protein. Among hundreds of thousands of distinct CDR3 sequences listed, over 9% were seen once. The sequence came from a man in his thirties or forties who received the YFV17D yellow fever vaccine. The sequencing here drew on PBMCs, taken on the day of the yellow fever booster vaccination.

In DNA form, the CDR3 reads TGTGCCAGCAGCCGAACTACAGGGAATTCAGGGGCCAACGTCCTGACTTTC. It is translated as CASSRTTGNSGANVLTF. The chain is built from TRBV7-9 and TRBJ2-6; the D gene is possibly TRBD1 (6 bases). There are 17 residues in the CDR3. Looked up from germline, CDR1 is SEHNR and CDR2 is FQNEAQ (reference sequence). Trimming took off 5 bases at V and 4 bases at J, with 18 bases between the two ends.